This T cell receptor beta chain originates from a study of vaccination effects on CD4 cells after COVID-19. Study in general: Sampling of three convalescent patients occurred early (day +14) and late post-vaccination.

TCRdb's table, derived via immunoSEQ multiplex PCR, lists solely in-frame clones and lacks some. In the table there are around 44,000 clones, approximately 82% of which are singletons. Culture proceeded for nine to eleven days, and CD4+ T cells were then isolated. Confirmation by PCR established that the person had SARS-CoV-2 infection between March and December 2020. The cohort was immunized with two doses of either the BNT162b2 or mRNA-1273 vaccine. V was trimmed by 3 bases and J by 5 bases, leaving 11 bases between them. From germline, CDR1 is SGDLS and CDR2 YYNGEE. The CDR3 covers 13 residues. Remarks on this clone: Antigen specificity is unknown.

V gene TRBV9 combines with J gene TRBJ1-2; D perhaps matches TRBD1 (5 bases). Sequencing used CD4+ T cells from PBMCs cultured without peptide, obtained after COVID-19 vaccination. The TCR originated in a human donor who had a prior SARS-CoV-2 infection. DNA of the CDR3: TGTGCCAGCAGCGCTCTTGAGGGGTATGGCTACACCTTC. It codes for CASSALEGYGYTF.